These T cell receptor beta chains were read from a single sample in a study of control samples from healthy donors and cancer patients. The protocol was immunoSEQ multiplex PCR, while the TCRdb copy is restricted to in-frame clones and leaves out a portion. Recorded for this sample: some 190,000 clones. Sequences were obtained from blood. These receptor sequences come from a woman in her thirties in good health. Each CDR3 is given without its conserved first and last residue. A D gene is named only where the DNA matches it firmly.

V: TRBV10-1
D: .
J: TRBJ2-7
CDR3: ASSEWKGTPYEQY

V: TRBV9
D: .
J: TRBJ1-3
CDR3: ASSVTGNPGNTIY

V: TRBV27
D: TRBD2
J: TRBJ2-5
CDR3: ASSSGASGGGTQY

V: TRBV30
D: TRBD2
J: TRBJ2-5
CDR3: AWRLAGTPPGGTQY

V: TRBV19
D: .
J: TRBJ1-5
CDR3: ASSGTDQPQH

V: TRBV5-1
D: TRBD1
J: TRBJ2-6
CDR3: ASSPQGASGANVLT

V: TRBV6-1
D: TRBD2
J: TRBJ2-3
CDR3: ASSQRGASTDTQY

V: TRBV12-3/TRBV12-4
D: .
J: TRBJ1-5
CDR3: ASSFGLGQPQH

V: TRBV6-2/TRBV6-3
D: .
J: TRBJ2-2
CDR3: ASSYGPGVNTGELF

V: TRBV15
D: .
J: TRBJ1-5
CDR3: ATSREFTGNSNQPQH

V: TRBV28
D: TRBD1
J: TRBJ1-5
CDR3: ASSQGGHQPQH

V: TRBV5-6
D: TRBD2
J: TRBJ2-2
CDR3: ASSFSLFGTSIAGELF

V: TRBV6-6
D: .
J: TRBJ1-5
CDR3: ASSFSYQPQH

V: TRBV9
D: .
J: TRBJ1-1
CDR3: ASSVAEEKAF

V: TRBV7-2
D: .
J: TRBJ2-7
CDR3: ASSTRSRTRKYEQY

V: TRBV11-3
D: .
J: TRBJ2-1
CDR3: ASSFGGFGYNEQF

V: TRBV6-5
D: TRBD1
J: TRBJ1-1
CDR3: ASRKPTGGAF

V: TRBV7-2
D: .
J: TRBJ1-4
CDR3: ASSPTGYGEKLF

V: TRBV6-4
D: TRBD1
J: TRBJ1-2
CDR3: ASSEFEGAENYGYT

V: TRBV5-1
D: .
J: TRBJ2-1
CDR3: ASRYRGSLGNEQF

V: TRBV12-3/TRBV12-4
D: .
J: TRBJ2-2
CDR3: ASRETNTGELF

V: TRBV7-8
D: .
J: TRBJ2-7
CDR3: ASSRFTGREQY

V: TRBV6-1
D: .
J: TRBJ1-3
CDR3: ASSEHSSGNTIY

V: TRBV28
D: .
J: TRBJ1-2
CDR3: ASSLSPAYGYT

V: TRBV11-2
D: .
J: TRBJ2-7
CDR3: ASSLQAASSYEQY

V: TRBV9
D: .
J: TRBJ2-3
CDR3: ASSASGRFTDTQY

V: TRBV18
D: .
J: TRBJ1-4
CDR3: ASSPPATNEKLF

V: TRBV3-1/TRBV3-2
D: .
J: TRBJ1-1
CDR3: ASSQAGGYTEAF

V: TRBV2
D: TRBD2
J: TRBJ2-3
CDR3: ATGLAIRDTQY

V: TRBV3-1/TRBV3-2
D: .
J: TRBJ1-4
CDR3: ASSHLDSATNEKLF

V: TRBV5-8
D: TRBD1
J: TRBJ1-1
CDR3: ASSKRQGNTEAF

V: TRBV24-1
D: TRBD1
J: TRBJ1-1
CDR3: ATSDSWTGSGEAF

V: TRBV7-9
D: TRBD1
J: TRBJ1-6
CDR3: ASSSWDSYNSPLH

V: TRBV5-1
D: TRBD1
J: TRBJ2-5
CDR3: ASSVGQSQETQY

V: TRBV28
D: TRBD1
J: TRBJ1-6
CDR3: ASSHGQGPYNSPLH

V: TRBV4-1
D: TRBD1
J: TRBJ1-3
CDR3: ASSQEGGAVNTIY

V: TRBV19
D: TRBD1
J: TRBJ1-2
CDR3: ASRTGANYGYT

V: TRBV29-1
D: .
J: TRBJ1-1
CDR3: SVEDRRHTEAF

V: TRBV12-5
D: .
J: TRBJ1-2
CDR3: ASGLYPGSGYT

V: TRBV27
D: .
J: TRBJ2-3
CDR3: ASKPGRTDTQY

V: TRBV18
D: .
J: TRBJ1-1
CDR3: ASSPSEGVYRSDTEAF

V: TRBV7-9
D: .
J: TRBJ1-5
CDR3: ASSLLTSNQPQH

V: TRBV6-2/TRBV6-3
D: .
J: TRBJ1-2
CDR3: ASSYTSWISPRGYT